This TCR beta chain derives from a study of cytomegalovirus exposure and HLA in healthy donors. Whole-study results and caveats: V- and J-gene trimming of TCR beta was linked (in a later analysis) to a missense DCLRE1C variant.

Vbeta (60) and Jbeta (13) primers were used in the PCR. Sequencing was performed with immunoSEQ multiplex PCR; in TCRdb, only in-frame clones are kept and a portion is missing. The repertoire holds about 150,000 clones, with around 72% as singletons. The CDR3 has 16 amino acids. About this clone: As yet, its antigen is unknown.

The source of this sequence is a middle-aged man in good health and CMV-seronegative. Sequences were obtained from PBMCs. The rearrangement joins TRBV21-1 to TRBJ2-2; the D call TRBD2 from the table was never checked on the DNA. TRBV21-1 is tagged as a pseudogene. CDR3 coding DNA: TGTGCCAGCACCTACAGCTTGGCAGGGCGGGGCGGGGAGCTGTTTTTT. Its protein is CASTYSLAGRGGELFF.